This TCR beta chain comes out of a study of response to subunit inactivated influenza vaccine (dated by TCRdb to 2017 to 2018). Turning to the overall study: To follow how T cells responded to a trivalent subunit inactivated influenza vaccine, the researchers relied on deep quantitative profiling of the T cell receptor repertoire. Beyond this particular receptor, the publication reports: According to the authors, only a limited number of new T cells may be recruited by each seasonal influenza vaccination.

Remarks on this clonotype: This receptor's antigen is unknown. No per-base quality is available; no much larger clone lies one base away.

Library construction relied on RT-PCR. TCRdb lists the instrument as Illumina HiSeq 2500. TCRdb reprocessed the public reads (quality trimming at Q25 with fastp, clone calling with MiXCR) and kept in-frame beta chains. One record per CDR3 amino acid sequence lists the most common genes and DNA. The sample data list hundreds of thousands of distinct CDR3 sequences, and around 13% of these were observed just once. The ten largest clones capture approximately 7.6% of the sample. The germline V gene specifies SGHDT as CDR1 and YYEEEE as CDR2. Trimming removed 7 bases from V and 8 bases from J, leaving 10 bases between the germline ends. The CDR3 numbers 12 residues from cysteine through phenylalanine. Of the read, only the CDR3 DNA is kept; its 36 bases are in frame from base 1.

Recombination joined TRBV5-6 with TRBJ1-6; the D gene lacks a confident call. The sequencing here drew on PBMCs from blood, taken less than 15 days before vaccination. The TCR originated in a man aged 45-60 years who received an inactivated influenza vaccine. Donor details come from another sample of the same person, matched by shared clones. The CDR3 is CASLRNDSPLHF. The DNA reads TGTGCCAGCCTCCGAAATGATTCACCCCTCCACTTT.